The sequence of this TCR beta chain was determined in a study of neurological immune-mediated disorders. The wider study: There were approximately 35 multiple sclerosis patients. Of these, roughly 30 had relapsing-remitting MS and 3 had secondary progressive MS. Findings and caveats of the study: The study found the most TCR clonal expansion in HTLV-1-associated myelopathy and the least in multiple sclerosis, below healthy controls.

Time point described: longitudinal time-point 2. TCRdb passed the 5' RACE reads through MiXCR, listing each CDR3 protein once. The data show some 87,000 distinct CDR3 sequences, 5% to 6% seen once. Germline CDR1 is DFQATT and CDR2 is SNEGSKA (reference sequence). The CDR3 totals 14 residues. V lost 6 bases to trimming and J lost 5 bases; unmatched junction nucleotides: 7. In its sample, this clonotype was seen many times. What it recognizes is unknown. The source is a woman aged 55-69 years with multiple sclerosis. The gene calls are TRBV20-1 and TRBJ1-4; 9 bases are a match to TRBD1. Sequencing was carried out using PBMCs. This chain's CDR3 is CSATTGTGNEKLFF. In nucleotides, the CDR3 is TGCAGTGCAACAACCGGGACAGGGAATGAAAAACTGTTTTTT.